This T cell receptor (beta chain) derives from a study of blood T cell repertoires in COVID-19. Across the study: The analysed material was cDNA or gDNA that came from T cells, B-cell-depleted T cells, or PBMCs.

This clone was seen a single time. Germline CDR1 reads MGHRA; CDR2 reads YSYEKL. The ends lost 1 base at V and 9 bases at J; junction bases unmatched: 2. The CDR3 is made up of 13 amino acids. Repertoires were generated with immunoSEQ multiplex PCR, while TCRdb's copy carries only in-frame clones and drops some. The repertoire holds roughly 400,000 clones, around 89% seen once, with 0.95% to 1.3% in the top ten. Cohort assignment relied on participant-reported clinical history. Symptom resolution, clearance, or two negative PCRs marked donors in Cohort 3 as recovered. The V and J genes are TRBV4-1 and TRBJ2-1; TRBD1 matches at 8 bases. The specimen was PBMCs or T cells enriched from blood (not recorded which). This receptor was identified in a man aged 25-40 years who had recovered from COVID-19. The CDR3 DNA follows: TGCGCCAGCAGCCAAGGGACAGGGAGTGAGCAGTTCTTC. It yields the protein CASSQGTGSEQFF.